A single sample is the source of the 21 T cell receptor beta chains below, sequenced in a study of T cells expressing NK-cell markers. TCRdb reanalyzed the 5' RACE reads and collapses them to one entry per CDR3 protein, without DNA. The repertoire table contains roughly 150,000 distinct CDR3 sequences. Input material: blood T cells: a sorted CD56 or NKG2C T cell subset, CD4+ or CD8+ T cells, or bulk PBMC T cells (not recorded which). These TCRs come from a woman aged 18 to 69 in good health.

The genes are TRBV6-1 and TRBJ2-1; TCRdb selects TRBD2, and the lack of DNA leaves this call unchecked. The CDR3 loop spans 16 amino acids. Germline V lookup: CDR1 MNHNS, CDR2 SASEGT. CDR3 amino acids: CASSTERTSGYNEQFF.

The rearrangement joins TRBV5-1 to TRBJ1-1; TCRdb's assignment of TRBD1 cannot be checked, as there is no DNA. CDR3 length: 14 amino acids. Looked up from germline, CDR1 is SGHRS and CDR2 is YFSETQ. This chain's CDR3 is CASSGTGGGTEAFF.

The V call is TRBV5-1, the J call TRBJ1-2; TCRdb outputs TRBD1, but without DNA this stays unchecked. The CDR3 runs 13 residues. From germline, CDR1 is SGHRS and CDR2 YFSETQ. CDR3 protein: CASSYGQGNGYTF.

The J gene is TRBJ1-5, the V gene TRBV29-1; TCRdb proposes TRBD1, but this gene call is untestable without DNA. The CDR3 contains 15 residues. Germline V gives CDR1 SQVTM, CDR2 ANQGSEA. The CDR3 sequence is CSVTEGGTGALSQHF. Using reference TRBV29-1 and TRBJ1-5 for the parts outside the CDR3, the full variable domain is SAVISQKPSRDICQRGTSLTIQCQVDSQVTMMFWYRQQPGQSLTLIATANQGSEATYESGFVIDKFPISRPNLTFSTLTVSNMSPEDSSIYLCSVTEGGTGALSQHFGDGTRLSIL.

The rearrangement joins TRBV20-1 to TRBJ2-5; TCRdb names TRBD2, which stays unverified in the absence of DNA. Germline CDR1 is DFQATT and CDR2 is SNEGSKA (reference sequence). This CDR3 comprises 14 residues. This chain's CDR3 is CSARPLTSRETQYF.

The chain uses TRBV20-1 and TRBJ2-7; the D call of TRBD1 rests on TCRdb alone, since no DNA is present to check it. The CDR3 totals 14 residues. From germline, CDR1 is DFQATT and CDR2 SNEGSKA (reference sequence). CDR3 sequence reads: CSARRDGGSYEQYF.

V usage is TRBV4-1 and J usage is TRBJ1-3. This CDR3 spans 16 amino acids. Per the germline V gene, CDR1 is MGHRA and CDR2 is YSYEKL. The CDR3 loop is CASSQEDGYSGNTIYF.

The chain has TRBV7-2 and TRBJ1-1. The CDR3 runs to 16 residues. In germline, CDR1 is SGHTA, CDR2 FQGNSA. The CDR3: CASSPMGRTMNTEAFF.

V gene TRBV7-2 combines with J gene TRBJ1-5. Germline V gives CDR1 SGHTA, CDR2 FQGNSA. The CDR3 sequence is 16 residues long. The CDR3 sequence: CASSLAQGSGNQPQHF. Full variable domain (outside the CDR3, taken from reference TRBV7-2 and TRBJ1-5): GAGVSQSPSNKVTEKGKDVELRCDPISGHTALYWYRQSLGQGLEFLIYFQGNSAPDKSGLPSDRFSAERTGGSVSTLTIQRTQQEDSAVYLCASSLAQGSGNQPQHFGDGTRLSIL.

CDR3 protein: CASSLTTGTASTEAFF. This sequence joins TRBV7-3 and TRBJ1-1; the D gene TCRdb calls, TRBD1, cannot be checked with no DNA. Per germline, CDR1 SGHTA and CDR2 FQGTGA. The CDR3 runs 16 residues.

The chain is built from TRBV20-1 and TRBJ2-3. The CDR3 spans 13 residues. Germline V lookup: CDR1 DFQATT, CDR2 SNEGSKA (reference sequence). The CDR3 sequence is CSARSMGTDTQYF.

The chain uses TRBV7-9 and TRBJ2-3. Germline V gene data show CDR1 as SEHNR and CDR2 as FQNEAQ (reference sequence). This CDR3 is 15 amino acids long. CDR3 sequence reads: CASSLGENSTDTQYF.

The chain couples TRBV10-3 to TRBJ2-7; TCRdb lists TRBD2, though no DNA is available to test this call. The germline gives CDR1 ENHRY, CDR2 SYGVKD. The CDR3 contains 14 residues. The CDR3: CAITGTSGGDEQYF.

The chain combines TRBV15 with TRBJ1-3; TCRdb lists TRBD1, though no DNA is available to test this call. The germline CDR1 and CDR2 sequences are LNHNV and YYDKDF (reference sequence). The CDR3 has 15 amino acids. The CDR3 is CATSREIGTGNTIYF.

CDR3 in amino acids: CASSPVLAGGPTKNIQYF. The chain is built from TRBV28 and TRBJ2-4; TCRdb's D gene call, TRBD2, goes unchecked for lack of DNA. The CDR3 totals 18 residues. CDR1 and CDR2 from the germline V gene are MDHEN and SYDVKM.

The gene calls are TRBV12-3 or TRBV12-4 and TRBJ1-2; TCRdb's D gene call, TRBD1, goes unchecked for lack of DNA. The CDR3 runs to 13 residues. Here the CDR3 reads CASSRDRDLGYTF.

The CDR3 is CASRKTGLADHYEQYF. The V gene is TRBV3-1, the J gene TRBJ2-7; as DNA is missing, the TRBD2 call by TCRdb cannot be tested. Germline V gives CDR1 LGHDT, CDR2 YNNKEL (reference sequence). This CDR3 contains 16 residues.

CDR3 sequence reads: CASGGQGSNEQFF. This chain uses TRBV5-5 with TRBJ2-1; the TRBD1 assignment by TCRdb is unverifiable without DNA. CDR1 SGHKS and CDR2 YYEKEE come from the germline V gene (reference sequence). The CDR3 is 13 amino acids.

The CDR3 loop reads CASSVGTSGGPETQYF. The V call is TRBV9, the J call TRBJ2-5; without DNA, the TCRdb call of TRBD2 cannot be checked. The CDR3 sequence is 16 residues long. The germline gives CDR1 SGDLS, CDR2 YYNGEE.

The J gene is TRBJ2-7, the V gene TRBV7-6; checking the TCRdb D call of TRBD1 is not possible without DNA. Germline assignment: CDR1 SGHVS and CDR2 FNYEAQ. This CDR3 is 14 amino acids long. CDR3 in amino acids: CASSSLQGSYEQYF. Full variable domain (outside the CDR3, taken from reference TRBV7-6 and TRBJ2-7): GAGVSQSPRYKVTKRGQDVALRCDPISGHVSLYWYRQALGQGPEFLTYFNYEAQQDKSGLPNDRFSAERPEGSISTLTIQRTEQRDSAMYRCASSSLQGSYEQYFGPGTRLTVT.

The chain links TRBV7-7 to TRBJ1-4. The CDR3 spans 16 residues. Germline V gives CDR1 SSHAT, CDR2 FNYEAQ (reference sequence). The CDR3 sequence is CASSLGRNLFNEKLFF.